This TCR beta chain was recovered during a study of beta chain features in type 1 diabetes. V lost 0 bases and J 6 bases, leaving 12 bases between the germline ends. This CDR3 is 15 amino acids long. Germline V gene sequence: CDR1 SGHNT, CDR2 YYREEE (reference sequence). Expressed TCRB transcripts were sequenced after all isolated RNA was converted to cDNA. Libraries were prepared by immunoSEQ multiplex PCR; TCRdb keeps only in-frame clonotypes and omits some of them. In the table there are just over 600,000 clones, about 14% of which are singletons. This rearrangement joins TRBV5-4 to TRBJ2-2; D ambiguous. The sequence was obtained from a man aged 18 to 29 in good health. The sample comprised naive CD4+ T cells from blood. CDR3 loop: CASSLDRSKAGELFF. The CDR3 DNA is TGTGCCAGCAGCTTGGATAGGTCGAAGGCCGGGGAGCTGTTTTTT. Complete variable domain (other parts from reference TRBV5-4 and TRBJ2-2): ETGVTQSPTHLIKTRGQQVTLRCSSQSGHNTVSWYQQALGQGPQFIFQYYREEENGRGNFPPRFSGLQFPNYSSELNVNALELDDSALYLCASSLDRSKAGELFFGEGSRLTVL.